This is a list of T cell receptor beta chains from one sample in a study of cytomegalovirus exposure and HLA in healthy donors. Measured with immunoSEQ multiplex PCR; TCRdb has only the in-frame clones, and not every one. The sample holds approximately 76,000 clones, more than 65% seen once. The sample comprised PBMCs. All receptors come from a woman in her forties in good health and CMV-seropositive. Each CDR3 is given with its conserved first and last residue. D genes are given only for firm matches. Some rows have no size entry. The others give once, few or many, or a class for an expanded clone.

size,D,V,J,CDR3,DNA
-,-,TRBV29-1,TRBJ1-1,CSVLGPEAFF,TGCAGCGTATTGGGGCCTGAAGCTTTCTTT
-,-,TRBV28,TRBJ1-1,CASSSDTDTEAFF,TGTGCCAGCAGTTCAGACACCGACACTGAAGCTTTCTTT
few,TRBD1,TRBV5-4,TRBJ2-7,CASSLAGTGGYEQYF,TGTGCCAGCAGCTTGGCCGGGACAGGGGGCTACGAGCAGTACTTC
-,-,TRBV2,TRBJ1-3,CASSAPGSSGNTIYF,TGTGCCAGCAGTGCGCCGGGGTCCTCTGGAAACACCATATATTTT
-,-,TRBV27,TRBJ1-1,CASSSYRAAFF,TGTGCCAGCAGTTCCTACAGGGCCGCTTTCTTT
-,-,TRBV14,TRBJ1-4,CASSFRQANEKLFF,TGTGCCAGCAGCTTCCGTCAGGCTAATGAAAAACTGTTTTTT
-,-,TRBV7-9,TRBJ1-2,CASSEGLVNYGYTF,TGTGCCAGCAGCGAAGGACTGGTCAACTATGGCTACACCTTC
-,TRBD2,TRBV5-8,TRBJ2-1,CASSGERGGPFGEQFF,TGTGCCAGCAGCGGCGAGCGGGGGGGCCCCTTCGGGGAGCAGTTCTTC
once,-,TRBV5-4,TRBJ1-5,CASSLGGGSQPQHF,TGTGCCAGCAGCTTGGGGGGGGGCAGTCAGCCCCAGCATTTT
-,TRBD1,TRBV4-2,TRBJ1-2,CASSQGDRAHGYTF,TGTGCCAGCAGCCAAGGGGACAGGGCCCACGGCTACACCTTC
-,-,TRBV28,TRBJ1-5,CASTKGGDQPQHF,TGTGCCAGCACCAAGGGGGGGGATCAGCCCCAGCATTTT
-,-,TRBV18,TRBJ1-1,CASSVNFEAFF,TGTGCCAGCTCAGTCAACTTTGAAGCTTTCTTT
-,-,TRBV30,TRBJ2-5,CAWSASQETQYF,TGTGCCTGGAGTGCTTCCCAAGAGACCCAGTACTTC
-,-,TRBV29-1,TRBJ1-2,CSVVRTDEYGYTF,TGCAGCGTTGTGAGGACAGACGAGTATGGCTACACCTTC
-,TRBD2,TRBV7-9,TRBJ2-1,CASSLLAGVGDEQFF,TGTGCCAGCAGCCTACTAGCGGGGGTCGGGGATGAGCAGTTCTTC
-,-,TRBV19,TRBJ1-5,CASSGSAYSNQPQHF,TGTGCCAGTTCTGGATCAGCGTATAGCAATCAGCCCCAGCATTTT
once,-,TRBV4-3,TRBJ2-1,CASSQERYNEQFF,TGCGCCAGCAGCCAAGAGAGATACAATGAGCAGTTCTTC
-,TRBD1,TRBV5-6,TRBJ1-5,CASSFFDRESQPQHF,TGTGCCAGCAGCTTCTTCGACAGGGAAAGTCAGCCCCAGCATTTT
-,-,TRBV28,TRBJ2-3,CASSPPWGDPSTDTQYF,TGTGCCAGCAGTCCCCCGTGGGGAGATCCTAGCACAGATACGCAGTATTTT
-,TRBD2,TRBV28,TRBJ2-7,CASTGGGAGVFEQYF,TGTGCCAGCACCGGGGGGGGAGCGGGAGTTTTCGAGCAGTACTTC
few,TRBD2,TRBV27,TRBJ2-7,CASSLSPSGGTYEQYF,TGTGCCAGCAGTTTATCCCCTAGCGGGGGAACCTACGAGCAGTACTTC
-,TRBD1,TRBV28,TRBJ1-5,CASSDRGQTQHF,TGTGCCAGCAGCGACAGGGGGCAAACCCAGCATTTT
-,-,TRBV2,TRBJ2-7,CASSETGGPSYEQYF,TGTGCCAGCAGTGAAACGGGGGGCCCTTCCTACGAGCAGTACTTC
-,-,TRBV5-1,TRBJ1-5,CASSLGGTSNQPQHF,TGCGCCAGCAGCTTGGGGGGGACAAGCAATCAGCCCCAGCATTTT